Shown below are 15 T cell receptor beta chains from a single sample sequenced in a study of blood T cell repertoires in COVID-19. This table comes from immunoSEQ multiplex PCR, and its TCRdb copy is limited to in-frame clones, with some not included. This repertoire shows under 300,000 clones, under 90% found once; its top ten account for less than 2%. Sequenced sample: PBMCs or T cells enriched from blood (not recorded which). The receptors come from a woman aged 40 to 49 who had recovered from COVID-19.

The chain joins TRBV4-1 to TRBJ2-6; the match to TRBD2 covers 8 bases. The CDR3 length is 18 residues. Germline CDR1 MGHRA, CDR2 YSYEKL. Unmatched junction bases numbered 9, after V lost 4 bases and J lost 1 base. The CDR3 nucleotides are TGCGCCAGCAGCCTGCTAGCGGGCCCGTCGTCTGGGGCCAACGTCCTGACTTTC. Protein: CASSLLAGPSSGANVLTF.

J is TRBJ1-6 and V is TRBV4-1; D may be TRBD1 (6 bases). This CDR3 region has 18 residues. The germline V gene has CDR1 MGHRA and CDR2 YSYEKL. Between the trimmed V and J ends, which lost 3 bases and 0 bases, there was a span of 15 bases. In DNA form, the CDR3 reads TGCGCCAGCAGCCAGAGGGACATTAGGGTCTCCTATAATTCACCCCTCCACTTT. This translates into CASSQRDIRVSYNSPLHF.

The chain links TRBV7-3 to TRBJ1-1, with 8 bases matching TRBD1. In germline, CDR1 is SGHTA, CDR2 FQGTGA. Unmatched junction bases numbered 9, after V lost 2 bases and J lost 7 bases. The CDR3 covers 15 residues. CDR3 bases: TGTGCCAGCAGCTTATCAGGGGACAGGATTTATGAAGCTTTCTTT. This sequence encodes CASSLSGDRIYEAFF.

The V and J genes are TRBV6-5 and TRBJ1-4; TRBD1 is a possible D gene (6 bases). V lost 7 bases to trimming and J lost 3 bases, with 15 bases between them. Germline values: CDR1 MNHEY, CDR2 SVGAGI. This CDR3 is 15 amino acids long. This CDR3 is CASTRTGRANEKLFF. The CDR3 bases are TGTGCCAGCACCAGAACAGGGAGGGCTAATGAAAAACTGTTTTTT.

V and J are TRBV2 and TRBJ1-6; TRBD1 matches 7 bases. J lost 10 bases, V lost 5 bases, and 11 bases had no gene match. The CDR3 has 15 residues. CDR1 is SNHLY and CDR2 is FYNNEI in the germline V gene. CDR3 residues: CASSQNRGLYSPLHF. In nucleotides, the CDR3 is TGTGCCAGCAGTCAGAACAGGGGTTTATACTCACCCCTCCACTTT.

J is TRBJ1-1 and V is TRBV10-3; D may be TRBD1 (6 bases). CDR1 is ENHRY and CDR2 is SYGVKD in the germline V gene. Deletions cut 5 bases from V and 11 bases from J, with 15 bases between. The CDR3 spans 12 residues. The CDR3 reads CAISKDSLGAFF. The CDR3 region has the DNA TGTGCCATCAGTAAGGACAGCCTCGGGGCTTTCTTT.

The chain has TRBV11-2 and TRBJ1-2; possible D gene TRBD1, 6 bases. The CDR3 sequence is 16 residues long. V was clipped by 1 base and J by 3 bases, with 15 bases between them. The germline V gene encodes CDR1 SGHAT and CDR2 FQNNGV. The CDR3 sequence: CASSLVQGSFDYGYTF. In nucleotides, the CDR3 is TGTGCCAGCAGCTTAGTTCAGGGGAGTTTCGACTATGGCTACACCTTC.

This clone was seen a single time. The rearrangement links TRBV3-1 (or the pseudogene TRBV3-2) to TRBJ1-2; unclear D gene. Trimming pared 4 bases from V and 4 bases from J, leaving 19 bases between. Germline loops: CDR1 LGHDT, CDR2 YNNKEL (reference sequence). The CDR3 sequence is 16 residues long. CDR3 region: CASSPYLGGPPYGYTF. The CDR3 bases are TGTGCCAGCAGCCCCTATTTGGGAGGGCCCCCCTATGGCTACACCTTC.

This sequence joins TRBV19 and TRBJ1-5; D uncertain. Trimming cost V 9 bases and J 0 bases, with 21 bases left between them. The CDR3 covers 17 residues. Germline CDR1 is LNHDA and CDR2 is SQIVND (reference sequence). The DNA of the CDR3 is TGTGCCAGCCACGCGATCGACCGCGCGGGTAGCAATCAGCCCCAGCATTTT. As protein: CASHAIDRAGSNQPQHF.

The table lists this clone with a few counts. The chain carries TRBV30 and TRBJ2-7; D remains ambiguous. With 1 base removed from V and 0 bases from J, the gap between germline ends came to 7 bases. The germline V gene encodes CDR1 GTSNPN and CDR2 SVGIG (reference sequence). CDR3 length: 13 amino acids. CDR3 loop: CAWSGQDSYEQYF. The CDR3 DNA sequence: TGTGCCTGGAGTGGCCAGGACTCCTACGAGCAGTACTTC.

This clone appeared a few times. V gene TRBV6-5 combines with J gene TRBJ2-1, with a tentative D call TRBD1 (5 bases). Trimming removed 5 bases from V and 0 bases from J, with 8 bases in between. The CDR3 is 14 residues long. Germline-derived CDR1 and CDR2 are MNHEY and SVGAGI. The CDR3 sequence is CASSRQSSYNEQFF. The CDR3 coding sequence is TGTGCCAGCAGTCGACAGAGCTCCTACAATGAGCAGTTCTTC.

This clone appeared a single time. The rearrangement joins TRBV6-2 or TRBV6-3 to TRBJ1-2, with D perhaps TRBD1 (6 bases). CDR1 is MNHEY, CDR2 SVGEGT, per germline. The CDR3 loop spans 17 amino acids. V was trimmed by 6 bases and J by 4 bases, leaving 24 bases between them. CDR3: CASSPGQSVIVGYGYTF. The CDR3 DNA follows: TGTGCCAGCAGCCCCGGACAGAGCGTAATCGTTGGCTATGGCTACACCTTC.

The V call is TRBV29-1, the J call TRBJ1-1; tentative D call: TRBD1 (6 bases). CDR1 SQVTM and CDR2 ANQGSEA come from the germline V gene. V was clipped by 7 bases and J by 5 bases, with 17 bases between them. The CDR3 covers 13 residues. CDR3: CSAHPGGRTEAFF. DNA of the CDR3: TGCAGCGCCCATCCCGGGGGGCGGACTGAAGCTTTCTTT.

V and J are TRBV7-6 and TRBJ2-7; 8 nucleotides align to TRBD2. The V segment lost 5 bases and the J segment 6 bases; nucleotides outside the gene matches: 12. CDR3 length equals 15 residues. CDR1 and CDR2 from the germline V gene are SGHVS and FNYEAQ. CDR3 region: CASSPSAGGPGEQYF. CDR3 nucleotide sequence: TGTGCCAGCAGCCCTAGTGCGGGGGGACCCGGCGAGCAGTACTTC.

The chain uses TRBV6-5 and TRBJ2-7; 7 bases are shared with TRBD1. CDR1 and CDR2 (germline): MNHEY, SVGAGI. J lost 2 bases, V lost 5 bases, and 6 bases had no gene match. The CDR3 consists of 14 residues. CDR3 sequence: CASSRQGLAYEQYF. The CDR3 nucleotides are TGTGCCAGCAGTCGACAGGGCCTCGCCTACGAGCAGTACTTC.